This T cell receptor (beta chain) was recovered during a study of early stage breast cancer tumors. Study as a whole: Twelve of the 16 invasive tumors were ER+, PR+ and HER2-. Study outcomes and limitations: Tumors had 2 to 3-fold higher T cell density and higher clonality than adjacent normal breast tissue. Tumor and normal breast were distinguished via blood comparison in about 90% of the 16 patients.

This clone was counted once. Its target is not known. V gave up 3 bases and J gave up 5 bases, with 10 bases separating them. CDR3 length: 13 residues. In germline, CDR1 is MGHRA, CDR2 YSYEKL. The assay was immunoSEQ multiplex PCR, and TCRdb's table has in-frame clones only and misses some. The repertoire includes tens of thousands of clones, approximately 72% of them detected once, and about 7.2% sits in the top ten. The clonotype comes from a person aged 45 to 60 with breast cancer. Sequences were obtained from blood. This chain links TRBV4-1 with TRBJ1-1; D gene ambiguous. In nucleotides, the CDR3 is TGCGCCAGCAGCCAGTCCCGAGGGACTGAAGCTTTCTTT. Translation: CASSQSRGTEAFF.